The 22 T cell receptor beta chains below all came from one sample that was sequenced in a study of blood T cell repertoires in COVID-19. Method: immunoSEQ multiplex PCR; TCRdb's copy keeps in-frame clones and lacks some. The sample has about 240,000 clones, around 83% seen once. Sequencing was carried out using peripheral blood. These receptors were taken from a woman aged 18-29 years with acute or convalescent COVID-19.

The V and J genes are TRBV29-1 and TRBJ1-1; D uncertain. V lost 5 bases and J lost 3, with 7 bases in between. This CDR3 is 11 amino acids long. Germline V gene lookup returns CDR1 SQVTM and CDR2 ANQGSEA. CDR3 region: CSVRRDTEAFF. CDR3 DNA: TGCAGCGTTAGGCGGGACACTGAAGCTTTCTTT.

This clone was seen a single time. V is TRBV28 and J is TRBJ1-4, with 8 nucleotides matching TRBD1. V lost 6 bases to trimming and J lost 5 bases; unmatched junction nucleotides: 5. Per the germline V gene, CDR1 is MDHEN and CDR2 is SYDVKM. CDR3 size: 14 residues. The CDR3 reads CASSSGGPNEKLFF. The CDR3 nucleotides read TGTGCCAGCAGCTCAGGGGGCCCAAATGAAAAACTGTTTTTT.

The V call is TRBV19, the J call TRBJ1-6; D possibly corresponds to TRBD1 (6 bases). Germline CDR1 and CDR2: LNHDA and SQIVND (reference sequence). V dropped 4 bases and J dropped 0 bases, with 16 bases sitting between them. CDR3 length equals 18 residues. The CDR3 region has the DNA TGTGCCAGTAGTAACGGACAGATTACAAGCTCCTATAATTCACCCCTCCACTTT. Protein: CASSNGQITSSYNSPLHF.

The V call is TRBV18, the J call TRBJ1-4, with a weak D call TRBD1 (6 bases). This CDR3 comprises 15 residues. V lost 3 bases and J 6 bases, leaving 14 bases between the germline ends. Looked up from germline, CDR1 is KGHSH and CDR2 is LQKENI. CDR3: CASSPKQGLHEKLFF. In DNA, the CDR3 is TGTGCCAGCTCACCGAAACAGGGTCTCCATGAAAAACTGTTTTTT. The full variable domain, with the rest looked up from reference TRBV18 and TRBJ1-4, is NAGVMQNPRHLVRRRGQEARLRCSPMKGHSHVYWYRQLPEEGLKFMVYLQKENIIDESGMPKERFSAEFPKEGPSILRIQQVVRGDSAAYFCASSPKQGLHEKLFFGSGTQLSVL.

The CDR3 region has the DNA TGTGCCAGCAGGGGGACAGGTTACAATGAGCAGTTCTTC. Its protein product is CASRGTGYNEQFF. The chain couples TRBV2 to TRBJ2-1; 8 bases fit TRBD1. CDR3 length: 13 residues. CDR1 and CDR2 from the germline V gene are SNHLY and FYNNEI. With V trimmed by 6 bases and J by 4 bases, 2 bases remained unmatched.

This rearrangement joins TRBV5-4 to TRBJ2-2; D not resolved. Germline CDR1 reads SGHNT; CDR2 reads YYREEE (reference sequence). The germline V and J ends were trimmed by 3 bases and 1 base, with 10 bases remaining between them. The CDR3 is 15 amino acids. The CDR3 here is CASSSSLRNTGELFF. DNA for the CDR3: TGTGCCAGCAGCTCCTCGTTGCGGAACACCGGGGAGCTGTTTTTT.

V gene TRBV3-1 (or the pseudogene TRBV3-2) combines with J gene TRBJ1-3; D gene unclear. Deletions cut 1 base from V and 0 bases from J, with 13 bases between. Per germline, CDR1 LGHDT and CDR2 YNNKEL (reference sequence). The CDR3 is 17 residues long. The DNA for the CDR3 is TGTGCCAGCAGCCAAGTTAGTGTTTGGAGCTCTGGAAACACCATATATTTT. Translating gives CASSQVSVWSSGNTIYF.

As concerns this clone: Other nucleotide sequences in the sample specify the same CDR3. The CDR3 is CSASWLAGVQETQYF. The DNA of the CDR3 is TGCAGTGCTAGTTGGCTAGCGGGGGTTCAAGAGACCCAGTACTTC. The chain is built from TRBV20-1 and TRBJ2-5; 10 positions match TRBD2. Germline CDR1 and CDR2: DFQATT and SNEGSKA (reference sequence). The ends lost 3 bases at V and 2 bases at J; junction bases unmatched: 6. The CDR3 covers 15 residues.

This chain joins TRBV14 and TRBJ1-2, with D possibly TRBD1 on 5 matching bases. Germline V gives CDR1 SGHDN, CDR2 FVKESK. The CDR3 is made up of 15 amino acids. The ends were cut back, 0 bases at V and 4 bases at J, with 12 bases in the middle. CDR3 in amino acids: CASSQDLWGLYGYTF. The CDR3 bases are TGTGCCAGCAGCCAAGATCTTTGGGGCCTCTATGGCTACACCTTC.

The rearrangement joins TRBV28 to TRBJ2-3, with D hard to call. Germline CDR1 is MDHEN and CDR2 is SYDVKM. The CDR3 loop spans 15 amino acids. V was trimmed by 2 bases and J by 1 base, leaving 10 bases between them. This CDR3 reads CASSLVSTGTDTQYF. DNA for the CDR3: TGTGCCAGCAGTTTAGTTAGCACCGGCACAGATACGCAGTATTTT.

V is TRBV6-5 and J is TRBJ2-5; D is unresolved. V was clipped by 7 bases and J by 4 bases, with 10 bases between them. Germline V gene data show CDR1 as MNHEY and CDR2 as SVGAGI. This CDR3 region has 12 residues. This CDR3 reads CASTPDLETQYF. The CDR3 DNA sequence: TGTGCCAGCACCCCAGATCTAGAGACCCAGTACTTC.

The chain joins TRBV27 to TRBJ2-5; D may be TRBD2 (5 bases). This CDR3 is 14 amino acids long. Trimming took off 6 bases at V and 5 bases at J, with 16 bases between the two ends. Germline CDR1 MNHEY, CDR2 SMNVEV (reference sequence). The CDR3 DNA follows: TGTGCCAGCAGAAAGGACTTACGTGGCGAGACCCAGTACTTC. It codes for CASRKDLRGETQYF.

The CDR3 protein is CASSPRQSLYGYTF. CDR3 nucleotides: TGTGCCAGCAGTCCCCGCCAGTCGCTTTATGGCTACACCTTC. The V call is TRBV27, the J call TRBJ1-2; no clear D gene. V lost 5 bases, J lost 5 bases, and 15 bases lay in between. Germline assignment: CDR1 MNHEY and CDR2 SMNVEV (reference sequence). This CDR3 comprises 14 residues.

This clone has more than one count but fewer than ten. This sample includes further DNA sequences coding for the same CDR3. The chain couples TRBV18 to TRBJ1-2; 9 nucleotides agree with TRBD1. Germline V gene sequence: CDR1 KGHSH, CDR2 LQKENI. There are 15 residues in the CDR3. V lost 3 bases to trimming and J lost 2 bases; unmatched junction nucleotides: 4. CDR3 loop: CASSPPGTGNYGYTF. CDR3 DNA sequence: TGTGCCAGCTCACCTCCTGGGACAGGGAACTATGGCTACACCTTC.

This chain links TRBV6-6 with TRBJ1-1, with D possibly matching TRBD1 (6 bases). The CDR3 totals 14 residues. The germline V gene encodes CDR1 MNHNY and CDR2 SVGAGI (reference sequence). V lost 2 bases to trimming and J lost 6 bases, with 13 bases between them. The CDR3 DNA reads as TGTGCCAGCAGTTACGTCGGGGGGCCGGCTGAAGCTTTCTTT. Its protein is CASSYVGGPAEAFF.

The chain links TRBV6-6 to TRBJ1-3, with D perhaps matching TRBD1 (6 bases). Germline lookup yields CDR1 MNHNY and CDR2 SVGAGI (reference sequence). The V end lost 4 bases, the J end lost 4 bases, and 14 bases lay between the germline ends. CDR3 length equals 15 residues. CDR3 in DNA: TGTGCCAGCAGTTTTAGTGACAGGAGAGGAAACACCATATATTTT. Protein: CASSFSDRRGNTIYF.

The chain joins TRBV11-2 to TRBJ2-7, with 11 nucleotides matching TRBD2. CDR3 size: 17 residues. Germline CDR1 reads SGHAT; CDR2 reads FQNNGV. V trimming: 0 bases; J trimming: 2 bases; junction bases outside the gene matches: 6. The CDR3 region has the DNA TGTGCCAGCAGCTTAGATCCCGGGACTAGCGGCGCCTACGAGCAGTACTTC. Encoded protein: CASSLDPGTSGAYEQYF.

Only one count was recorded for this clone. The chain is built from TRBV2 and TRBJ2-3; 11 bases fit TRBD2. Germline CDR1 is SNHLY and CDR2 is FYNNEI. CDR3 length: 19 amino acids. V lost 8 bases and J lost 0; bases outside the gene matches: 16. As DNA, the CDR3 is TGTGCCAGCCACTTCGGTCCGTTGGGACTAGCGGATAGCACAGATACGCAGTATTTT. Encoded protein: CASHFGPLGLADSTDTQYF.

This chain joins TRBV21-1 and TRBJ2-7; TRBD1, as called in the table, went unchecked against the DNA. TRBV21-1 is marked as a pseudogene. This CDR3 has 14 residues. The CDR3 spells CASLPGQRPYEQYF. CDR3 sequence (DNA): TGTGCCAGTCTACCGGGACAGAGGCCCTACGAGCAGTACTTC.

The chain employs TRBV7-9 and TRBJ2-3, with 12 bases identical to TRBD1. V was clipped by 7 bases and J by 5 bases; unmatched bases: 16. Germline-derived CDR1 and CDR2 are SEHNR and FQNEAQ (reference sequence). The CDR3 has 18 residues. The CDR3 loop reads CASTNPPGTGGVEDTQYF. The CDR3 DNA is TGTGCCAGCACCAACCCCCCCGGGACAGGGGGCGTCGAAGATACGCAGTATTTT.

This clone showed up just a few times. The rearrangement joins TRBV29-1 to TRBJ2-7; 8 positions match TRBD2. The CDR3 extends over 15 amino acids. Germline assignment: CDR1 SQVTM and CDR2 ANQGSEA. The trim removed 3 bases at V and 0 bases at J, leaving 7 bases unmatched. As DNA, the CDR3 is TGCAGCGTTGACACCGGGACTAGTAGCTCCTACGAGCAGTACTTC. It specifies CSVDTGTSSSYEQYF.

The genes are TRBV9 and TRBJ1-1, with D possibly matching TRBD1 (6 bases). The germline CDR1 and CDR2 sequences are SGDLS and YYNGEE. The CDR3 is 14 residues long. The V gene lost 3 bases and the J gene lost 6 bases, with 15 bases spanning the gap. CDR3 sequence: CASSATGTSSEAFF. The CDR3 nucleotides read TGTGCCAGCAGCGCAACCGGGACATCATCTGAAGCTTTCTTT.